Included here is one T cell receptor (beta chain) sequence, with context. What this receptor recognizes is not known. The record has no base qualities; no much larger clone is one base away. The data belong to a study of T cell changes during pregnancy in multiple sclerosis (dated by TCRdb to the late 2010s). General notes on the study: The study looked at changes in the T cell repertoire across pregnancy in women with multiple sclerosis.

Trimming leaves V shorter by 9 bases and J shorter by 7 bases, with the junction holding 7 bases beyond the gene matches. CDR3 length: 13 amino acids, cysteine to phenylalanine. CDR3 DNA is the only sequence kept; it has 39 bases, read in frame from the first base. CDR1 and CDR2, looked up from the germline V gene, are ENHRY and SYGVKD. Libraries were constructed by the immunoSEQ multiplex PCR assay. TCRdb re-hosts the immuneACCESS table, in-frame sequences only. Its copies lack some clones; in the studies checked, an unresolved V gene accounts for under half of them, and the cause for the rest is not known. Recorded for this sample are approximately 44,000 clones; roughly 92% of them occurred a single time. 0.52% of the sample goes to the ten largest clones.

The material was CD4+ T cells from peripheral blood mononuclear cells, obtained in the third trimester of pregnancy. The TCR was taken from a female donor with multiple sclerosis, enrolled in a pregnancy study. The chain employs TRBV10-3 and TRBJ2-1, with TRBD2 identical over 9 junction bases. The bases read TGTGCCATGTCAGCGGGAGGCCCTAATGAGCAGTTCTTC. It translates to CAMSAGGPNEQFF.